One and the same sample provided the 23 T cell receptor beta chains below, sequenced in a study of blood T cell repertoires in COVID-19. Clones were sequenced by immunoSEQ multiplex PCR, and TCRdb holds only the in-frame ones, with some missing. The sample lists about 300,000 clones, over 85% seen once, with 1.5% to 2% in the top ten. Sequenced material: peripheral blood. The receptors shown here come from a woman aged 25 to 39 with COVID-19, enrolled during active disease.

The sample holds a few counts of this clone. The chain couples TRBV21-1 to TRBJ1-3; TRBD1 was called by the table and not checked on the DNA. TRBV21-1 is a known pseudogene. This CDR3 comprises 15 residues. The CDR3 sequence is CAINRDKFSGNTIYF. DNA of the CDR3: TGTGCCATCAACCGGGACAAATTCTCTGGAAACACCATATATTTT.

V and J are TRBV5-6 and TRBJ1-5, with D maybe TRBD1 (5 bases). In germline, CDR1 is SGHDT, CDR2 YYEEEE. The length of the CDR3 is 13 residues. V lost 2 bases and J 4 bases, leaving 7 bases between the germline ends. The CDR3 region is CASSLYRNQPQHF. In nucleotides, the CDR3 is TGTGCCAGCAGCTTATACAGGAATCAGCCCCAGCATTTT.

The rearrangement uses TRBV6-6 and TRBJ2-3; 9 nucleotides agree with TRBD2. CDR3 length equals 15 residues. J lost 6 bases, V lost 6 bases, and 10 bases had no gene match. Germline V gene sequence: CDR1 MNHNY, CDR2 SVGAGI (reference sequence). The CDR3 region has the DNA TGTGCCAGCAGATCTTTAGCGGGGGAGGGGGATACGCAGTATTTT. The encoded protein is CASRSLAGEGDTQYF.

The rearrangement links TRBV20-1 to TRBJ2-5; unclear D gene. The CDR3 is 11 amino acids. Germline V lookup: CDR1 DFQATT, CDR2 SNEGSKA (reference sequence). Deletions cut 5 bases from V and 5 bases from J, with 9 bases between. CDR3 region: CSAHPRETQYF. Written as DNA, the CDR3 is TGCAGTGCTCATCCCCGGGAGACCCAGTACTTC.

The chain's CDR3 is CASRVGEKLFF. CDR3 coding DNA: TGTGCCAGCCGGGTGGGTGAAAAACTGTTTTTT. The chain combines TRBV2 with TRBJ1-4; D not certain. Germline assignment: CDR1 SNHLY and CDR2 FYNNEI. V was pared by 8 bases and J by 7 bases, with 8 bases between. The CDR3 is 11 residues long.

CDR3 in DNA: TGTGCCAGCAGTTTTAGGTCAATCGGAGGTAACTATGGCTACACCTTC. Residues: CASSFRSIGGNYGYTF. The chain has TRBV28 and TRBJ1-2; D is unclear. The length of the CDR3 is 16 residues. Germline V gene data show CDR1 as MDHEN and CDR2 as SYDVKM. The V gene lost 3 bases and the J gene lost 1 base, with 15 bases spanning the gap.

The rearrangement joins TRBV30 to TRBJ1-2; possible D gene TRBD1, 5 bases. Per germline, CDR1 GTSNPN and CDR2 SVGIG (reference sequence). The CDR3 is 15 residues long. The V end was cut by 0 bases, the J end by 1 base, with 12 bases between. The CDR3 DNA reads TGTGCCTGGAGTGTGGGCCTAGGGGATAACTATGGCTACACCTTC. This codes for CAWSVGLGDNYGYTF.

The J gene is TRBJ1-2, the V gene TRBV7-2, with D uncertain. Trimming left V 6 bases short and J 2 bases short, with 19 bases between. Germline V gene sequence: CDR1 SGHTA, CDR2 FQGNSA. This CDR3 is 16 amino acids long. CDR3 sequence: CASRGVSGVYNYGYTF. The CDR3, as DNA: TGTGCCAGCAGAGGCGTAAGCGGGGTGTACAACTATGGCTACACCTTC.

V and J are TRBV21-1 and TRBJ1-6; the table calls TRBD1, which could not be checked here. TRBV21-1 represents a pseudogene. This CDR3 has 14 amino acids. The CDR3 nucleotides read TGTGCCAGCAGAACGACAGGGTGTCGCTCACCCCTCCACTTT. Translating gives CASRTTGCRSPLHF.

This clone was counted a single time. The CDR3 coding sequence is TGTGCCAGCAGTGAAGGTGTCTACTACGAGCAGTACGTC. This gives the protein CASSEGVYYEQYV. V usage is TRBV2 and J usage is TRBJ2-7; D gene ambiguous. Germline V gene lookup returns CDR1 SNHLY and CDR2 FYNNEI. The CDR3 sequence is 13 residues long. Trimming left V 1 base short and J 3 bases short, with 7 bases between.

The chain employs TRBV9 and TRBJ2-4; 8 bases are a match to TRBD1. J gave up 4 bases and V 0 bases, and 0 bases lay outside the gene matches. The CDR3 is 14 residues long. Per germline, CDR1 SGDLS and CDR2 YYNGEE. The CDR3 DNA sequence: TGTGCCAGCAGCGTAGGACAGGGGAAAAACATTCAGTACTTC. Its protein is CASSVGQGKNIQYF.

The V call is TRBV5-5, the J call TRBJ1-2, with D perhaps TRBD1 (5 bases). CDR3 size: 17 residues. Germline loops: CDR1 SGHKS, CDR2 YYEKEE (reference sequence). With 0 bases removed from V and 1 base from J, the gap between germline ends came to 16 bases. CDR3 region: CASSLVGRATGNYGYTF. The DNA for the CDR3 is TGTGCCAGCAGCTTGGTGGGCAGGGCTACGGGTAACTATGGCTACACCTTC.

The CDR3 is CASSLVRNNSPLHF. The DNA for the CDR3 is TGTGCCAGCAGTTTAGTCAGAAATAATTCACCCCTCCACTTT. The chain carries TRBV28 and TRBJ1-6, with D uncertain. The CDR3 is 14 residues long. Germline V lookup: CDR1 MDHEN, CDR2 SYDVKM. Trimming removed 2 bases from V and 5 bases from J, with 7 bases in between.

V usage is TRBV4-2 and J usage is TRBJ1-6, with a weak D call TRBD1 (6 bases). Trimming stripped 1 base from V and 7 bases from J, with 8 bases between. The CDR3 spans 14 residues. Germline CDR1 is LGHNA and CDR2 is YNFKEQ. The CDR3 loop reads CASSQGTGNSPLHF. CDR3 sequence (DNA): TGTGCCAGCAGCCAAGGTACAGGGAATTCACCCCTCCACTTT.

The rearrangement joins TRBV5-1 to TRBJ2-2; D might be TRBD1 (6 bases). The CDR3 loop spans 17 amino acids. Trimming left V 4 bases short and J 0 bases short, with 16 bases between. Germline CDR1 SGHRS, CDR2 YFSETQ. The CDR3 region has the DNA TGCGCCAGCAGCGTAGACAGGTCCACTACGAACACCGGGGAGCTGTTTTTT. Translating it yields CASSVDRSTTNTGELFF. The full variable domain, in which reference TRBV5-1 and TRBJ2-2 provide the parts outside the CDR3, is KAGVTQTPRYLIKTRGQQVTLSCSPISGHRSVSWYQQTPGQGLQFLFEYFSETQRNKGNFPGRFSGRQFSNSRSEMNVSTLELGDSALYLCASSVDRSTTNTGELFFGEGSRLTVL.

The chain uses TRBV24-1 and TRBJ1-6; 7 bases align to TRBD1. Losses at the gene ends were 4 bases for V and 13 bases for J; bases not matched to a gene: 3. The CDR3 is made up of 12 amino acids. CDR1 and CDR2 (germline): KGHDR, SFDVKD. The CDR3 loop is CATSESGGPLHF. In DNA, the CDR3 is TGTGCCACCAGTGAATCAGGGGGGCCCCTCCACTTT.

V usage is TRBV7-6 and J usage is TRBJ2-1, with D maybe TRBD2 (6 bases). Per germline, CDR1 SGHVS and CDR2 FNYEAQ. The V and J ends lost 2 bases and 8 bases respectively, with 13 bases between them. CDR3 length: 14 amino acids. As DNA, the CDR3 is TGTGCCAGCAGCTTACTTGCGGGGCCCGATGAGCAGTTCTTC. It specifies CASSLLAGPDEQFF.

The chain combines TRBV19 with TRBJ1-1, with 11 bases that match TRBD1. The CDR3 is made up of 12 amino acids. V dropped 9 bases and J dropped 11; count of bases not matched to a gene: 8. Germline lookup yields CDR1 LNHDA and CDR2 SQIVND (reference sequence). The CDR3, as DNA: TGTGCCAGCGGACAGGGGGCTTATCGGGCTTTCTTT. Its protein is CASGQGAYRAFF.

The chain is built from TRBV3-1 (or the pseudogene TRBV3-2) and TRBJ1-5, with 7 bases lining up with TRBD1. The V and J ends lost 0 bases and 6 bases, in that order; junction bases with no gene match: 11. Germline CDR1 LGHDT, CDR2 YNNKEL (reference sequence). The CDR3 covers 17 residues. The CDR3 nucleotides are TGTGCCAGCAGCCAAGATCAGAGGAGGGGGCTTGGTCAGCCCCAGCATTTT. This gives the protein CASSQDQRRGLGQPQHF.

This chain links TRBV7-2 with TRBJ2-1, with 8 bases that match TRBD2. J gave up 13 bases and V 4 bases, and 6 bases lay outside the gene matches. CDR3 length equals 12 residues. Germline CDR1 is SGHTA and CDR2 is FQGNSA. CDR3 in amino acids: CASSSGGVNQFF. The CDR3 DNA reads as TGTGCCAGCAGCTCGGGGGGGGTTAATCAGTTCTTC.

This clone was observed a few times. The chain joins TRBV27 to TRBJ1-2; 10 bases fit TRBD1. V gave up 6 bases and J gave up 6 bases; unmatched junction bases: 4. From germline, CDR1 is MNHEY and CDR2 SMNVEV (reference sequence). The CDR3 loop spans 13 amino acids. Here the CDR3 reads CASRTGGGNGYTF. CDR3 bases: TGTGCCAGCAGGACAGGGGGCGGAAATGGCTACACCTTC.

V gene TRBV15 combines with J gene TRBJ1-5; D is ambiguous. The CDR3 contains 15 residues. V gave up 0 bases and J gave up 1 base, with 7 bases separating them. Germline CDR1 is LNHNV and CDR2 is YYDKDF (reference sequence). The CDR3 protein is CATSRDGQSNQPQHF. The CDR3 DNA is TGTGCCACCAGCAGAGATGGGCAGAGCAATCAGCCCCAGCATTTT.

The rearrangement joins TRBV19 to TRBJ1-1, with D perhaps TRBD1 (5 bases). This CDR3 spans 16 amino acids. V lost 0 bases and J lost 2, with 13 bases in between. CDR1 and CDR2 from the germline V gene are LNHDA and SQIVND (reference sequence). The CDR3 bases are TGTGCCAGTAGTATAGATCCCGTGGGGGGAAACACTGAAGCTTTCTTT. It is translated as CASSIDPVGGNTEAFF. The variable domain in full, with the rest retrieved from reference TRBV19 and TRBJ1-1, is DGGITQSPKYLFRKEGQNVTLSCEQNLNHDAMYWYRQDPGQGLRLIYYSQIVNDFQKGDIAEGYSVSREKKESFPLTVTSAQKNPTAFYLCASSIDPVGGNTEAFFGQGTRLTVV.